These T cell receptor beta chains were read from a single sample in a study of CD8+ T cells in alopecia areata. Libraries were prepared by immunoSEQ multiplex PCR; TCRdb keeps only in-frame clonotypes and omits some of them. The repertoire has 200,000 to 250,000 clones, more than 45% of them found once; the top ten carry roughly 1.4%. The sample here was CD4+ T cells sorted from blood, taken at week 4, from a patient treated with tofacitinib. The receptors here all came from a human donor with alopecia areata. Each CDR3 is given with its conserved first and last residue. The D gene is left open where the match is weak. Size tells how often a clone was seen (once, few, many) or the class of an expanded clone, and some rows leave it out.

size,D,J,V,DNA,CDR3
NA,NA,TRBJ2-3,TRBV7-2,TGTGCCAGCAGCTTTGTGGGGGGGGCTAGCACAGATACGCAGTATTTT,CASSFVGGASTDTQYF
NA,NA,TRBJ2-7,TRBV4-3,TGCGCCAGCAGCCAAGTCGCTAACGAGCAGTACTTC,CASSQVANEQYF
few,TRBD2,TRBJ2-5,TRBV4-2,TGTGCCAGCAGCCGCTCGGGGAGCGGGGGTCAAGAGACCCAGTACTTC,CASSRSGSGGQETQYF
once,NA,TRBJ1-1,TRBV29-1,TGCAGCGTCACCAAAGGTACAGGGAGAAACACTGAAGCTTTCTTT,CSVTKGTGRNTEAFF
few,TRBD1,TRBJ2-1,TRBV14,TGTGCCAGCAGCCAAGAGACAGGGTTTTCCGAGCAGTTCTTC,CASSQETGFSEQFF
NA,TRBD1,TRBJ1-2,TRBV29-1,TGCAGCGTTGAAGATCAAAGGGGGCGGGGTGGCTACACCTTC,CSVEDQRGRGGYTF
few,NA,TRBJ1-1,TRBV18,TGTGCCAGCTCACCAACAGGTAACACTGAAGCTTTCTTT,CASSPTGNTEAFF
NA,NA,TRBJ2-3,TRBV30,TGTGCCTGCAGCGGTCTTCCCGATACGCAGTATTTT,CACSGLPDTQYF
many,NA,TRBJ2-7,TRBV29-1,TGCAGTGCAGCCGACAGCGCCGTGGGGGAGCAGTACTTC,CSAADSAVGEQYF
few,TRBD1,TRBJ2-2,TRBV6-5,TGTGCCAGCAGATCTACAGGGGCGAACACCGGGGAGCTGTTTTTT,CASRSTGANTGELFF
few,NA,TRBJ2-2,TRBV7-8,TGTGCCAGCAGCAAGGAAGGAAGGGGAACCGGGGAGCTGTTTTTT,CASSKEGRGTGELFF
NA,NA,TRBJ1-2,TRBV4-3,TGCGCCAGCAGCCAAGAAAGCCCAGCCGGGTATGGCTACACCTTC,CASSQESPAGYGYTF
NA,NA,TRBJ2-2,TRBV11-3,TGTGCCAGCAGCCTTGGGACCTCGAACACCGGGGAGCTGTTTTTT,CASSLGTSNTGELFF
NA,NA,TRBJ2-7,TRBV6-5,TGTGCCAGCAGTTACTCTGCAGGGCCCTACGAGCAGTACTTC,CASSYSAGPYEQYF
NA,NA,TRBJ2-3,TRBV15,TGTGCCACCAGCAGCCACCGGGACTGGAGCACAGATACGCAGTATTTT,CATSSHRDWSTDTQYF
NA,NA,TRBJ1-5,TRBV30,TGTGCCTGGAGCCAAACCGAATACCAGCCCCAGCATTTT,CAWSQTEYQPQHF
NA,TRBD2,TRBJ2-1,TRBV9,TGTGCCAGCACAAAGGGACTAGCGTCAAATGAGCAGTTCTTC,CASTKGLASNEQFF
few,NA,TRBJ2-6,TRBV13,TGTGCCAGCAGCTTTCGGGCAACTGGGGCCAACGTCCTGACTTTC,CASSFRATGANVLTF
NA,TRBD1,TRBJ2-4,TRBV11-2,TGTGCCAGCAGCTTTGACAGGGGTACCATTCAGTACTTC,CASSFDRGTIQYF
few,NA,TRBJ2-3,TRBV6-6,TGTGCCAGCAGTTACTCCCTGAGAGATACGCAGTATTTT,CASSYSLRDTQYF
NA,NA,TRBJ2-3,TRBV29-1,TGCAGCGTTCTGAGACCCTACACAGATACGCAGTATTTT,CSVLRPYTDTQYF
NA,NA,TRBJ2-3,TRBV29-1,TGCAGCGTTACGGCTAGCACAGATACGCAGTATTTT,CSVTASTDTQYF
NA,TRBD1,TRBJ1-2,TRBV29-1,TGCAGCGTGCCGGTGAGGGGGCAAGGCTACACCTTC,CSVPVRGQGYTF
NA,NA,TRBJ2-7,TRBV18,TGTGCCAGCTCACCACCGGGGCCCCGAGGGAGCGGCGAGCAGTACTTC,CASSPPGPRGSGEQYF
NA,NA,TRBJ2-3,TRBV9,TGTGCCAGCAGCGTATCTGACAGCCCTCCCGGGAGTACGCAGTATTTT,CASSVSDSPPGSTQYF
NA,TRBD1,TRBJ2-7,TRBV7-2,TGTGCCAGCATGCCTGACAGGGGGCGAACCTACGAGCAGTACTTC,CASMPDRGRTYEQYF
few,TRBD2,TRBJ2-1,TRBV6-6,TGTGCCAGCACCTATTGGACTAGCGGGGGATCTGTTGAGCAGTTCTTC,CASTYWTSGGSVEQFF
few,NA,TRBJ1-5,TRBV29-1,TGCAGCGTTCGGGATAGCAATCAGCCCCAGCATTTT,CSVRDSNQPQHF
few,NA,TRBJ2-1,TRBV7-9,TGTGCCAGCAGCTTAGACTACTCCTACAATGAGCAGTTCTTC,CASSLDYSYNEQFF
once,NA,TRBJ1-2,TRBV29-1,TGCAGCGTTCGCGAAGGGGAAGGCTACACCTTC,CSVREGEGYTF
NA,TRBD1,TRBJ2-7,TRBV6-5,TGTGCCAGCAGGCCGGGACAGGGTACCTACGAGCAGTACTTC,CASRPGQGTYEQYF
NA,NA,TRBJ2-7,TRBV5-1,TGCGCCAGCAGCTTGGCGAGCTCCTACGAGCAGTACTTC,CASSLASSYEQYF
NA,TRBD1,TRBJ2-5,TRBV5-1,TGCGCCAGCAGCTCGACAGGGGGCGAGCGGAGGGAGACCCAGTACTTC,CASSSTGGERRETQYF
few,NA,TRBJ2-1,TRBV30,TGTGCCTGGACCCAACAGGGAATTGGCGTCAATGAGCAGTTCTTC,CAWTQQGIGVNEQFF
NA,TRBD2,TRBJ2-3,TRBV10-3,TGTGCCATCAGTGACCAGACTAGCGGGTCGGCAGATACGCAGTATTTT,CAISDQTSGSADTQYF
NA,NA,TRBJ1-5,TRBV10-3,TGTGCCATCAGTGCGGGGGGAGGACGGCAGCCCCAGCATTTT,CAISAGGGRQPQHF
NA,TRBD2,TRBJ2-7,TRBV5-1,TGCGCCAGCAGCTTGGGATTTACGACTAGCGGGGGTATTCACGAGCAGTACTTC,CASSLGFTTSGGIHEQYF
NA,NA,TRBJ2-7,TRBV5-6,TGTGCCAGCAGCACCACCAGCTACGAGCAGTACTTC,CASSTTSYEQYF
NA,TRBD1,TRBJ2-2,TRBV30,TGTGCCTGGAGTCACGGACAGGGAACCGGGGAGCTGTTTTTT,CAWSHGQGTGELFF
NA,NA,TRBJ1-6,TRBV6-1,TGTGCCAGCAGTGAAGGAAGATTACAGGTGGTGTTCCCCAATTCACCCCTCCACTTT,CASSEGRLQVVFPNSPLHF
few,NA,TRBJ1-5,TRBV5-6,TGTGCCAGCAGCATCCAGGGCGGGGGCAATCAGCCCCAGCATTTT,CASSIQGGGNQPQHF
few,TRBD1,TRBJ2-7,TRBV5-6,TGTGCCAGCAGCCCGGGACAGGGGAACGAGCAGTACTTC,CASSPGQGNEQYF
NA,NA,TRBJ1-1,TRBV6-5,TGTGCCAGCAGGTTACAGAAGAACACTGAAGCTTTCTTT,CASRLQKNTEAFF